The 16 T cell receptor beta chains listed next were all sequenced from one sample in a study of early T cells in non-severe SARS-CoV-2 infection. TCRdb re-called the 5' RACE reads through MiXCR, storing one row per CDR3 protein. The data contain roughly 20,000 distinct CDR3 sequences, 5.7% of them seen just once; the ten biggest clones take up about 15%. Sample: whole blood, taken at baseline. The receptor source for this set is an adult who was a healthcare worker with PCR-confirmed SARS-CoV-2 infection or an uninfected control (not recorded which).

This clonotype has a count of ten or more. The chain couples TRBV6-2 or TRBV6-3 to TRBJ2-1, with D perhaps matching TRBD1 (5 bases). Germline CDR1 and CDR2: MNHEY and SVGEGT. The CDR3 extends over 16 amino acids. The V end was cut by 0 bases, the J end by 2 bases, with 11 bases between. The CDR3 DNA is TGTGCCAGCAGTTACTCGGGGCACCTTACCTACAATGAGCAGTTCTTC. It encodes CASSYSGHLTYNEQFF.

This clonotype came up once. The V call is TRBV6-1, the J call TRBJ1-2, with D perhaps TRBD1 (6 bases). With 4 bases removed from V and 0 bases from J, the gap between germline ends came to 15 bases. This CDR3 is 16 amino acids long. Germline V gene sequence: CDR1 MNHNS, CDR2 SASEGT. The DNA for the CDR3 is TGTGCCAGCAGTGCCATGTGGGGGGCGGCTAACTATGGCTACACCTTC. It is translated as CASSAMWGAANYGYTF.

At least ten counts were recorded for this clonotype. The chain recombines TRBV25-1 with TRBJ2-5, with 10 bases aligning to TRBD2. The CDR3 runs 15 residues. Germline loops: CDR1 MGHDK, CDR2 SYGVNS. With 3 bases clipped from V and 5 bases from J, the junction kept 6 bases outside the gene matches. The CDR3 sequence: CASSEASGGLETQYF. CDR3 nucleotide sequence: TGTGCCAGCAGTGAGGCTAGCGGGGGATTGGAGACCCAGTACTTC.

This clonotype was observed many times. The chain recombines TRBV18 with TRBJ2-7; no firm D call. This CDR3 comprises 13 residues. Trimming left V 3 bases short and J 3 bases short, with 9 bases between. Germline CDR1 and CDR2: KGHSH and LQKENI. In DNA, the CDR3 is TGTGCCAGCTCACCCGGGCTCCGCTACGAGCAGTACTTC. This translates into CASSPGLRYEQYF.

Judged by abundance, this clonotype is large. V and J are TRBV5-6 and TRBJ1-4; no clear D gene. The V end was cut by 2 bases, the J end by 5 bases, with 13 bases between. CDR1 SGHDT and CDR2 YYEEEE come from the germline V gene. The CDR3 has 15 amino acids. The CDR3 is CASSFPGQVNEKLFF. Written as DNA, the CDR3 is TGTGCCAGCAGCTTCCCGGGCCAGGTGAATGAAAAACTGTTTTTT.

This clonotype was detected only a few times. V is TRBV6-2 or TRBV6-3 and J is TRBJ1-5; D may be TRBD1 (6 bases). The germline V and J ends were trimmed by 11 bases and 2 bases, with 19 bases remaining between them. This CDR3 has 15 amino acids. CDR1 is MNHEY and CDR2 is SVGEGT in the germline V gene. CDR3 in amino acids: CACRPHRVGNQPQHF. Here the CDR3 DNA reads TGTGCCTGCCGGCCCCACAGGGTCGGCAATCAGCCCCAGCATTTT.

CDR3 bases: TGTGCCAGCAGCTCCGGGTCCGTCCTCAGCACAGATACGCAGTATTTT. Translated, it gives CASSSGSVLSTDTQYF. The rearrangement links TRBV12-3 or TRBV12-4 to TRBJ2-3, with D unresolved. The CDR3 totals 16 residues. Trimming stripped 6 bases from V and 0 bases from J, with 16 bases between.

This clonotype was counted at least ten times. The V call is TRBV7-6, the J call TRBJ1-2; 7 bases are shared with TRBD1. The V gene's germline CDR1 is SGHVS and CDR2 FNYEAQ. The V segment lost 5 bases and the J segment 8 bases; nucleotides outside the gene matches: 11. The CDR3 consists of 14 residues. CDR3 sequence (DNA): TGTGCCAGCAGCGGGGGGACAGACCAGGCCGGCTACACCTTC. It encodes CASSGGTDQAGYTF.

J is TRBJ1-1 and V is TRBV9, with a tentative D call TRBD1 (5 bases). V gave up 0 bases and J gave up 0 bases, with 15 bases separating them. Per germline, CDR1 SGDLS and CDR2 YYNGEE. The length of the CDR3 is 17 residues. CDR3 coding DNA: TGTGCCAGCAGCGTAGTGAAAGGGGCCCTTATGAACACTGAAGCTTTCTTT. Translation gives CASSVVKGALMNTEAFF.

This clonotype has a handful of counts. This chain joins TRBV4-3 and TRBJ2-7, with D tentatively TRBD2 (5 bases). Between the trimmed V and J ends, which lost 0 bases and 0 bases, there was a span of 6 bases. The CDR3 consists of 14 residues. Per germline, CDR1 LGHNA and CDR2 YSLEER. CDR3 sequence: CASSQDRDSYEQYF. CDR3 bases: TGCGCCAGCAGCCAAGACCGGGACTCCTACGAGCAGTACTTC.

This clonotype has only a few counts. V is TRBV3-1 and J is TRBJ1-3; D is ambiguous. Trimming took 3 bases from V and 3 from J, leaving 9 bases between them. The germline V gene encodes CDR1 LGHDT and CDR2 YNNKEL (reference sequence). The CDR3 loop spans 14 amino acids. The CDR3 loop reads CASSQGYSGNTIYF. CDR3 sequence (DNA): TGTGCCAGCAGCCAGGGGTACAGTGGAAACACCATATATTTT. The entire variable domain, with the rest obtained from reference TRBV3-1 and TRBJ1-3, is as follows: DTAVSQTPKYLVTQMGNDKSIKCEQNLGHDTMYWYKQDSKKFLKIMFSYNNKELIINETVPNRFSPKSPDKAHLNLHINSLELGDSAVYFCASSQGYSGNTIYFGEGSWLTVV.

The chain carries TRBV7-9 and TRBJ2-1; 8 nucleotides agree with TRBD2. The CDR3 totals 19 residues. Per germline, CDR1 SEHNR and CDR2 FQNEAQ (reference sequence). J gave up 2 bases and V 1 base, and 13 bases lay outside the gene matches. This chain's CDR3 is CASSLVVPRRGLAYNEQFF. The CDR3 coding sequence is TGTGCCAGCAGCTTAGTAGTTCCCCGCCGGGGACTAGCCTACAATGAGCAGTTCTTC.

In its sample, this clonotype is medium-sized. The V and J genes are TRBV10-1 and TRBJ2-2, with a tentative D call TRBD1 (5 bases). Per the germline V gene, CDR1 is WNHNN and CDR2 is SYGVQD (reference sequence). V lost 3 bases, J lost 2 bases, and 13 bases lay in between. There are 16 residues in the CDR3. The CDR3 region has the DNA TGCGCCAGCAGTGAACAGGACGGTTTTAACACCGGGGAGCTGTTTTTT. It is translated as CASSEQDGFNTGELFF.

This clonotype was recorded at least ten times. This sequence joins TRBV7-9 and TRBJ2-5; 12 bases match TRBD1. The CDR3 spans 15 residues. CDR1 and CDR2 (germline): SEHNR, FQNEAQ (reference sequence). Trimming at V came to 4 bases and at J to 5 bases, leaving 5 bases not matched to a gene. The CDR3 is CASSWGQGAEETQYF. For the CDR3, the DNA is TGTGCCAGCAGCTGGGGACAGGGGGCGGAGGAGACCCAGTACTTC. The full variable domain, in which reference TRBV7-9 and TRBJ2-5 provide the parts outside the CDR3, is DTGVSQNPRHKITKRGQNVTFRCDPISEHNRLYWYRQTLGQGPEFLTYFQNEAQLEKSRLLSDRFSAERPKGSFSTLEIQRTEQGDSAMYLCASSWGQGAEETQYFGPGTRLLVL.

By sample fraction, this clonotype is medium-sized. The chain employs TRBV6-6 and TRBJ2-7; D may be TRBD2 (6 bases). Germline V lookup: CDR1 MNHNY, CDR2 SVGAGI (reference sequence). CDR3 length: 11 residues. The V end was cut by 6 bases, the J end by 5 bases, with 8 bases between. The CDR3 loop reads CASRTRNEQYF. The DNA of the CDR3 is TGTGCCAGCAGGACTAGAAACGAGCAGTACTTC.

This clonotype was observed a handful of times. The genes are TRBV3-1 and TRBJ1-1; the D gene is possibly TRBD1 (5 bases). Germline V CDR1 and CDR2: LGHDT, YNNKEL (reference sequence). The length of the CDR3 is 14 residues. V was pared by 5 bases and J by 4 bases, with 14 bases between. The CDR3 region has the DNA TGTGCCAGCAGCTCCCCGGGGCTGGGCACTGAAGCTTTCTTT. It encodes CASSSPGLGTEAFF.